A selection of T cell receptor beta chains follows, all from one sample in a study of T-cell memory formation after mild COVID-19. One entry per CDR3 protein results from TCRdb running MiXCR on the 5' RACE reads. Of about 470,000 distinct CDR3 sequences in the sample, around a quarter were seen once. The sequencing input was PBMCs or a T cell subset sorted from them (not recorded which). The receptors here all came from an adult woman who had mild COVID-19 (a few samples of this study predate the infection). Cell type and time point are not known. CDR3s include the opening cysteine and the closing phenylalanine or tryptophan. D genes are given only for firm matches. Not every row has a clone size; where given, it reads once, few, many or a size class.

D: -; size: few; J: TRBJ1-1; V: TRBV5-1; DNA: TGCGCCAGCAGCTTGGATCTAGGGCCTGGGAAGACTGAAGCTTTCTTT; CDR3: CASSLDLGPGKTEAFF
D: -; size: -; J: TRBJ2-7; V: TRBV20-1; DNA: TGCAGTGCTTTACAGCTCTACGAGCAGTACTTC; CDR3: CSALQLYEQYF
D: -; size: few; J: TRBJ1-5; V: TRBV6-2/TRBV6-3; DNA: TGTGCCAGCAGTTACTCGATGACCCAGGGTACGCCCCAGCATTTT; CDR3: CASSYSMTQGTPQHF
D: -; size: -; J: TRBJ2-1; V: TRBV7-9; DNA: TGTGCCACGCCCGATAGGGGGTCCGTCGGGGGCAGCTCCTACAATGAGCAGTTCTTC; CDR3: CATPDRGSVGGSSYNEQFF
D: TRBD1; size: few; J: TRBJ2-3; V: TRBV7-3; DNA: TGTGCCAGCAGCCCTGACAGGGTGGGCACAGATACGCAGTATTTT; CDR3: CASSPDRVGTDTQYF
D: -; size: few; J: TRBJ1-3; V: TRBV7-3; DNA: TGTGCCAGCAGCTTAAACAGAGGAAACACCATATATTTT; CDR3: CASSLNRGNTIYF
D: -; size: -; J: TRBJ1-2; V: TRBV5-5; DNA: TGTGCCAGCAGCTTGTGGGGAGAGGTGGATGGCTACACCTTC; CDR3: CASSLWGEVDGYTF
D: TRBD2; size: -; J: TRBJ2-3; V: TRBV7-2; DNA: TGTGCCAGCAGCCCCGCCCGGACTAGCGGCAGCACAGATACGCAGTATTTT; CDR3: CASSPARTSGSTDTQYF
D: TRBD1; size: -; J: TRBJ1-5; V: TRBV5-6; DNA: TGTGCCAGCAGCTTGTCCGGGACAGGGGTTAGCAATCAGCCCCAGCATTTT; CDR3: CASSLSGTGVSNQPQHF
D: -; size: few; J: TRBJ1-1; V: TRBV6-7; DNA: TGTGCCAGTGGGAGGGGGAGAGGGGGAGGCATGAACACTGAAGCTTTCTTT; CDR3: CASGRGRGGGMNTEAFF
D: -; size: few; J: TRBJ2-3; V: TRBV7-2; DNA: TGTGCCAGCAGCTTAGTCTACGACAGAAGCACAGATACGCAGTATTTT; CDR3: CASSLVYDRSTDTQYF
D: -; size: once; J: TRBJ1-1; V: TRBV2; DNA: TGTGCCAGCACCGCTGTCGTGAGTGTCTTAGCTTTCTTT; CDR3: CASTAVVSVLAFF
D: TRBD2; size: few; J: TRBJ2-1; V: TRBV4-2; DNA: TGTGCCAGCAGCCGTAACGGGGGGGGCGCAAACAATGAGCAGTTCTTC; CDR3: CASSRNGGGANNEQFF
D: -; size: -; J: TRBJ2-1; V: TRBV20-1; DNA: TGCAGTGCTAGAGTGACACGGGATGAGCAGTTCTTC; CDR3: CSARVTRDEQFF
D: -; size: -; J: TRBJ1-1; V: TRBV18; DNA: TGTGCCAGCTCCCTCCAAGGCCCGGGGGACACTGAAGCTTTCTTT; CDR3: CASSLQGPGDTEAFF
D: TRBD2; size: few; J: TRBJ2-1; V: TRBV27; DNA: TGTGCCAGCCGAACTTCCGGGACTAGCGGGTACAATGAGCAGTTCTTC; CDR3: CASRTSGTSGYNEQFF
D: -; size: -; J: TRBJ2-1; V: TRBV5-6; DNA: TGTGCCAGCAGCTTCCGACAGGCCACCTCCTACAATGAGCAGTTCTTC; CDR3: CASSFRQATSYNEQFF
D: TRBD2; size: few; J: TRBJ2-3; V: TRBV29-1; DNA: TGCAGCGAAGGAGCGGGAGAAAGAGATACGCAGTATTTT; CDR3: CSEGAGERDTQYF
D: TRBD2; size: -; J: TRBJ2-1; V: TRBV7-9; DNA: TGTGCCAGCAGCTTAGCGGGAGGGCCTAGAGATGAGCAGTTCTTC; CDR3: CASSLAGGPRDEQFF
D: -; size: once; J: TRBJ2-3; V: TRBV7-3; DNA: TGTGCCAGCAGCTTAACGAAGCCAGATACGCAGTATTTT; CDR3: CASSLTKPDTQYF
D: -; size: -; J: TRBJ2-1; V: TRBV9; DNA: TGTGCCAGCAGCCCCCTTGGGGGGGGCGGGGGCAATGAGCAGTTCTTC; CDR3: CASSPLGGGGGNEQFF
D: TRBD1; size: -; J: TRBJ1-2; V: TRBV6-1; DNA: TGTGCCAGTACATACGGACAGGGGCCAGGCTACACCTTC; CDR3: CASTYGQGPGYTF
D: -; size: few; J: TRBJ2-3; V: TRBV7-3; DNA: TGTGCCAGCAGCTTAATGATAGGAGACACAGATACGCAGTATTTT; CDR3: CASSLMIGDTDTQYF
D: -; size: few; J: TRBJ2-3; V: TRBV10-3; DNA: TGTGCCATCAGTGAGGGGGGGGATACGCAGTATTTT; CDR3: CAISEGGDTQYF
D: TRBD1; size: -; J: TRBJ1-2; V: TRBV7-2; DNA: TGTGCCAGCAGCTCACGACAGGGGGCGGCTGGCTACACCTTC; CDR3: CASSSRQGAAGYTF
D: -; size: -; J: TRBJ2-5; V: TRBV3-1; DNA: TGTGCCAGCAGCATAGGAGGAGAGGGGCAAGAGACCCAGTACTTC; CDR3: CASSIGGEGQETQYF
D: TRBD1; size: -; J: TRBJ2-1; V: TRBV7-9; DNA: TGTGCCAGCAGCTCCCCGGACAGGGGTGGCAATGAGCAGTTCTTC; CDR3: CASSSPDRGGNEQFF
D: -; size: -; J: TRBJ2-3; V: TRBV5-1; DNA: TGCGCCAGCAGCCGCGTGACAGGACTCACAGATACGCAGTATTTT; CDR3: CASSRVTGLTDTQYF